The 11 T cell receptor delta chains listed next were all sequenced from one sample in a study of DNA immune sequencing with unique molecular identifiers. All 8 TRDV and 4 TRDJ genes were targeted in 32-plex amplification of genomic DNA. The library had 12-nucleotide UMIs introduced over about 3 barcoding cycles, then a second adapter PCR. TCRdb re-processed the multiplex PCR reads via CATT. The sample contains several hundred delta-chain clones, around 12% of which appear only once. Material for sequencing was gamma-delta T cells from PBMCs. These receptors were collected from a human donor in good health.

This clone was seen more than once but under ten times. Translating this DNA gives a protein that differs at residue 14 from the TCRdb one, which belongs to a much larger clone; a read error is likely, and the protein shown is this translation. V is TRDV1 and J is TRDJ1, with TRDD3 matching over 11 bases. The V gene end was trimmed by 3 bases and the J gene end by 1 base; junction bases not matched to a gene: 16. Germline assignment: CDR1 TSWWSYY and CDR2 QGS. This CDR3 spans 20 amino acids. The CDR3 nucleotides are TGTGCTCTTGGGGACGATTCCCTCGGATGGGGGATACGCTTCACCGATAAACTCATCTTT. It specifies CALGDDSLGWGIRFTDKLIF.

In its sample, this clone was seen a few times. The J gene is TRDJ1, the V gene TRDV1; TRDD3 aligns across 13 bases. The CDR3 runs 23 residues. In germline, CDR1 is TSWWSYY, CDR2 QGS. V lost 0 bases, J lost 0 bases, and 19 bases stayed unmatched. The chain's CDR3 is CALGELDSDSRYWGIRHTDKLIF. CDR3 nucleotide sequence: TGTGCTCTTGGGGAACTAGATTCCGACAGCCGTTACTGGGGGATACGCCACACCGATAAACTCATCTTT.

In the case of this clone: A much larger clone lies one base from this, so it may be a read error. The sample contains more than one DNA sequence encoding this CDR3. This chain joins TRDV1 and TRDJ1, with 9 bases fitting TRDD3. The germline V gene has CDR1 TSWWSYY and CDR2 QGS. The CDR3 sequence is 24 residues long. In DNA form, the CDR3 reads TGCGCTCTTGGGGTGTCCCCCCTTGGCCCTGGGGATACGAGTACCCCTCCGTACACCGATAAACTCATCTTT. Its protein is CALGVSPLGPGDTSTPPYTDKLIF.

A note on this clone: It is likely a read error: a sequence one base away is far more abundant. Other DNA sequences in this specimen translate into the identical CDR3. The chain recombines TRDV2 with TRDJ1, with 13 bases aligning to TRDD3. CDR1 is GEAIGNYY and CDR2 is EKD in the germline V gene. The CDR3 totals 18 residues. CDR3 coding DNA: TGCGCCTGTGACACCTTACTGGGGGATACGCGTGAGACCGATAAACTCATCTTT. Translating it yields CACDTLLGDTRETDKLIF.

This clone turned up a few times. This may come from a read error, since a much larger clone is one base off. The V call is TRDV2, the J call TRDJ3, with TRDD3 matching over 7 bases. The germline V gene encodes CDR1 GEAIGNYY and CDR2 EKD. The CDR3 consists of 18 residues. The CDR3 region is CACDTVGGGSWDTQQMFF. The CDR3 nucleotides are TGTGCCTGTGACACCGTTGGGGGAGGCTCCTGGGACACCCAACAGATGTTTTTC.

Points on this clone: One base separates it from a far larger clone, so it is likely a read error. The chain links TRDV2 to TRDJ1; TRDD3 matches at 7 bases. Germline V gives CDR1 GEAIGNYY, CDR2 EKD. The CDR3 extends over 15 amino acids. CDR3 nucleotide sequence: TGTGCCTGTGACAACATGGGGGACCACACCAATAAACTCATCTTT. It encodes CACDNMGDHTNKLIF.

By sample share, this clone is medium-sized. The chain has TRDV2 and TRDJ1; 10 bases line up with TRDD3. V trimming: 3 bases; J trimming: 1 base; junction bases outside the gene matches: 16. This CDR3 comprises 19 residues. Germline CDR1 is GEAIGNYY and CDR2 is EKD. The CDR3 DNA reads TGTGCCTGTGACTCCGTGATGGGGGATACTAGAAAGCGCACCGATAAACTCATCTTT. As protein: CACDSVMGDTRKRTDKLIF.

As for this clone: A far larger clone is a single base away, which makes a read error likely. Other DNA sequences of this sample code for an identical CDR3. The chain joins TRDV3 to TRDJ1, with D maybe TRDD3 (6 bases). From germline, CDR1 is TVYSNPD and CDR2 GDNSRS (reference sequence). The CDR3 length is 12 residues. V was pared by 2 bases and J by 4 bases, with 11 bases between. The CDR3, as DNA: TGTGCCTTTGCTGGATACCGCGATAAACTCATCTTT. The encoded protein is CAFAGYRDKLIF. The full variable domain, its missing parts supplied by reference TRDV3 and TRDJ1, is CDKVTQSSPDQTVASGSEVVLLCTYDTVYSNPDLFWYRIRPDYSFQFVFYGDNSRSEGADFTQGRFSVKHILTQKAFHLVISPVRTEDSATYYCAFAGYRDKLIFGKGTRVTVEP.

On this clone itself: A far larger clone is only one base removed, so a read error is likely. This chain links TRDV2 with TRDJ1, with TRDD3 identical over 10 bases. V shed 3 bases, J shed 0 bases, and the junction held 12 bases outside the gene matches. Germline loops: CDR1 GEAIGNYY, CDR2 EKD. The CDR3 is made up of 18 amino acids. The chain's CDR3 is CACDSVLRTGGYTDKLIF. The CDR3 coding sequence is TGTGCCTGTGACTCCGTCCTGCGTACTGGGGGATACACCGATAAACTCATCTTT.

This clone qualifies as large (0.1 to 1%). The identical CDR3 is also encoded by other nucleotide sequences in the sample. The CDR3 DNA is TGTGCCTGTGACCCAGCTGGGGGCTACCAGAGCTCCTGGGACACCCGACAGATGTTTTTC. Translated: CACDPAGGYQSSWDTRQMFF. V usage is TRDV2 and J usage is TRDJ3, with 7 bases fitting TRDD3. CDR1 and CDR2 from the germline V gene are GEAIGNYY and EKD. J was trimmed by 0 bases and V by 3 bases; bases with no gene match: 13. The CDR3 has 20 residues.

This clone has a handful of counts. The chain has TRDV3 and TRDJ1; D possibly corresponds to TRDD2 (5 bases). There are 15 residues in the CDR3. V lost 3 bases to trimming and J lost 3 bases, with 20 bases between them. CDR1 and CDR2 from the germline V gene are TVYSNPD and GDNSRS (reference sequence). The CDR3 reads CAFPTPPDLADKLIF. CDR3 nucleotide sequence: TGTGCCTTCCCTACCCCACCCGACTTAGCCGATAAACTCATCTTT. Full variable domain (missing parts from reference TRDV3 and TRDJ1): CDKVTQSSPDQTVASGSEVVLLCTYDTVYSNPDLFWYRIRPDYSFQFVFYGDNSRSEGADFTQGRFSVKHILTQKAFHLVISPVRTEDSATYYCAFPTPPDLADKLIFGKGTRVTVEP.